The 27 T cell receptor beta chains in this list originate from one sample, sequenced in a study of identical twins. TCRdb reprocessed the 5' RACE reads via MiXCR and lists one record per CDR3 protein. The table lists some 710,000 distinct CDR3 sequences, 6% to 6.5% of them singletons. The sequencing input was naive T cells sorted from blood. The receptors were gathered from a man aged 18 to 29 in good health.

This clonotype came up a few times. This chain links TRBV15 with TRBJ1-2, with unresolved D. Germline CDR1 and CDR2: LNHNV and YYDKDF (reference sequence). This CDR3 is 15 amino acids long. V lost 6 bases to trimming and J lost 4 bases, with 18 bases between them. The DNA of the CDR3 is TGTGCCACCAGTTTTCCCCTAGTCGGAGGCTATGGCTACACCTTC. It specifies CATSFPLVGGYGYTF.

V and J are TRBV10-3 and TRBJ2-2, with 8 bases lining up with TRBD1. The CDR3 is 16 amino acids. The J segment lost 1 base and the V segment lost 2 bases, leaving 3 bases of the junction unmatched. Germline CDR1 and CDR2: ENHRY and SYGVKD. DNA for the CDR3: TGTGCCATCAGTGAGCCCGGGACAGGGAACACCGGGGAGCTGTTTTTT. Translated, it gives CAISEPGTGNTGELFF.

This clonotype was seen a few times. This rearrangement joins TRBV11-2 to TRBJ2-5; D is unclear. Trimming left V 1 base short and J 6 bases short, with 9 bases between. The CDR3 has 13 residues. Germline V gene data show CDR1 as SGHAT and CDR2 as FQNNGV. CDR3 protein: CASSLVGMKTQYF. The CDR3 DNA sequence: TGTGCCAGCAGCTTAGTAGGGATGAAGACCCAGTACTTC.

The chain has TRBV4-3 and TRBJ2-3; 13 positions match TRBD2. CDR3 length: 19 amino acids. Germline values: CDR1 LGHNA, CDR2 YSLEER. J was trimmed by 4 bases and V by 0 bases; bases with no gene match: 10. CDR3 coding DNA: TGCGCCAGCAGCCAAGAACACGGACTAGCGGGAGCGGGGGCAGATACGCAGTATTTT. Protein: CASSQEHGLAGAGADTQYF.

This clonotype has just a few counts. V gene TRBV12-3 or TRBV12-4 combines with J gene TRBJ1-1, with unresolved D. Trimming took off 5 bases at V and 7 bases at J, with 20 bases between the two ends. CDR3 size: 15 residues. The CDR3 is CASSPAPGSGGEAFF. The CDR3 DNA sequence: TGTGCCAGCAGTCCAGCCCCGGGAAGCGGTGGTGAAGCTTTCTTT.

This clonotype showed up just a few times. The genes are TRBV24-1 and TRBJ2-1, with 10 bases aligning to TRBD2. CDR1 is KGHDR, CDR2 SFDVKD, per germline. CDR3 length: 16 amino acids. Trimming took 3 bases from V and 7 from J; bases not matched to a gene: 8. CDR3 nucleotide sequence: TGTGCCACCAGTGATAGGACTAGCGGCCATCAAAATGAGCAGTTCTTC. Protein: CATSDRTSGHQNEQFF.

This clonotype was found a few times. The chain uses TRBV6-5 and TRBJ2-5; 8 nucleotides align to TRBD1. Looked up from germline, CDR1 is MNHEY and CDR2 is SVGAGI. The CDR3 is 15 residues long. Germline trimming cut 5 bases from V and 7 bases from J; bases unmatched to any gene: 12. As DNA, the CDR3 is TGTGCCAGCAGTAACCTGGACAGGGACGTTGGGACCCAGTACTTC. Amino acids: CASSNLDRDVGTQYF.

The gene calls are TRBV12-3 or TRBV12-4 and TRBJ1-5, with a tentative D call TRBD1 (5 bases). V was cut by 6 bases and J by 4 bases, with 13 bases left in between. The CDR3 is 14 residues long. The DNA of the CDR3 is TGTGCCAGCAGGACGGGACGGTTGAATCAGCCCCAGCATTTT. Encoded protein: CASRTGRLNQPQHF.

The chain recombines TRBV12-3 or TRBV12-4 with TRBJ2-1; TRBD2 agrees at 11 bases. The V segment lost 6 bases and the J segment 7 bases; nucleotides outside the gene matches: 8. The CDR3 runs to 15 residues. CDR3 region: CASRVAGGKLNEQFF. The CDR3 bases are TGTGCCAGCAGGGTAGCGGGAGGGAAATTAAATGAGCAGTTCTTC.

This clonotype was recorded at least ten times. The chain is built from TRBV10-3 and TRBJ2-2; possibly TRBD1 or TRBD2 for D (5 bases each). With 4 bases removed from V and 5 bases from J, the gap between germline ends came to 14 bases. Looked up from germline, CDR1 is ENHRY and CDR2 is SYGVKD. This CDR3 region has 15 residues. The CDR3: CAISAGTQGTGELFF. In DNA form, the CDR3 reads TGTGCCATCAGTGCCGGGACCCAAGGGACCGGGGAGCTGTTTTTT.

This clonotype was found many times. The chain recombines TRBV5-1 with TRBJ2-6; D possibly corresponds to TRBD1 (6 bases). V lost 4 bases and J 4 bases, leaving 12 bases between the germline ends. Germline V gives CDR1 SGHRS, CDR2 YFSETQ. CDR3 size: 15 residues. The CDR3 sequence: CASSIQGSGANVLTF. CDR3 sequence (DNA): TGCGCCAGCAGCATACAGGGCTCCGGGGCCAACGTCCTGACTTTC.

The rearrangement links TRBV5-1 to TRBJ2-2, with D possibly being TRBD2 (6 bases). Trimming pared 0 bases from V and 3 bases from J, leaving 18 bases between. CDR1 and CDR2 from the germline V gene are SGHRS and YFSETQ. This CDR3 comprises 18 residues. In DNA form, the CDR3 reads TGCGCCAGCAGCTTGGTGGGGATAGCGGCGGGACACACCGGGGAGCTGTTTTTT. It codes for CASSLVGIAAGHTGELFF. The whole variable domain, remainder taken from reference TRBV5-1 and TRBJ2-2, is KAGVTQTPRYLIKTRGQQVTLSCSPISGHRSVSWYQQTPGQGLQFLFEYFSETQRNKGNFPGRFSGRQFSNSRSEMNVSTLELGDSALYLCASSLVGIAAGHTGELFFGEGSRLTVL.

This clonotype was seen a few times. This chain links TRBV6-2 or TRBV6-3 with TRBJ2-2; 8 nucleotides align to TRBD2. The CDR3 has 12 residues. In germline, CDR1 is MNHEY, CDR2 SVGEGT. V shed 7 bases, J shed 8 bases, and the junction held 3 bases outside the gene matches. CDR3 DNA: TGTGCCAGCAAAGCGGGAGATGGGGAGCTGTTTTTT. This translates into CASKAGDGELFF.

This clonotype was counted many times. The chain carries TRBV20-1 and TRBJ2-1, with D perhaps TRBD2 (6 bases). The CDR3 is 18 residues long. Germline CDR1 DFQATT, CDR2 SNEGSKA (reference sequence). Deletions cut 1 base from V and 0 bases from J, with 19 bases between. CDR3 nucleotide sequence: TGCAGTGCTAGAGGGTTAGCGGAAGACGGGGGCTCCTACAATGAGCAGTTCTTC. Amino acid sequence: CSARGLAEDGGSYNEQFF.

This clonotype was detected many times. The chain employs TRBV20-1 and TRBJ2-1, with 9 bases matching TRBD2. The germline CDR1 and CDR2 sequences are DFQATT and SNEGSKA (reference sequence). V shed 2 bases and J 8 bases; nucleotides not matched to a gene: 7. This CDR3 comprises 14 residues. This CDR3 reads CSARPSGRSDEQFF. CDR3 DNA sequence: TGCAGTGCTAGACCCAGCGGGAGGAGCGATGAGCAGTTCTTC.

This clonotype turned up a few times. The J gene is TRBJ2-7, the V gene TRBV6-5, with 8 bases matching TRBD1. The CDR3 contains 16 residues. V dropped 4 bases and J dropped 0; count of bases not matched to a gene: 8. Germline V lookup: CDR1 MNHEY, CDR2 SVGAGI. The CDR3 bases are TGTGCCAGCAGTTCGCGTCCGGGACAGGTCTCCTACGAGCAGTACTTC. Translating gives CASSSRPGQVSYEQYF.

The J gene is TRBJ2-3, the V gene TRBV2; TRBD1 or TRBD2 may be the D gene (6 bases each). This CDR3 has 20 amino acids. Germline CDR1 SNHLY, CDR2 FYNNEI. V gave up 10 bases and J gave up 0 bases, with 32 bases separating them. The CDR3 bases are TGTGCCATTCTCCCAGGGGAACGACGAATAGCGGCACTTAGCACAGATACGCAGTATTTT. Its translation: CAILPGERRIAALSTDTQYF.

This clonotype has ten or more counts. The chain links TRBV20-1 to TRBJ2-1; 10 bases fit TRBD2. Trimming removed 5 bases from V and 2 bases from J; junction bases left unmatched: 3. The CDR3 covers 14 residues. Per germline, CDR1 DFQATT and CDR2 SNEGSKA (reference sequence). CDR3 DNA sequence: TGCAGTGCTTCTAGCGGGAGAACCTACAATGAGCAGTTCTTC. Its protein is CSASSGRTYNEQFF.

Ten or more counts support this clonotype. The chain employs TRBV11-1 and TRBJ2-4, with D perhaps matching TRBD1 (7 bases). V was pared by 5 bases and J by 5 bases, with 16 bases between. CDR1 SGHAT and CDR2 FQDESV come from the germline V gene (reference sequence). The CDR3 contains 15 residues. The CDR3 coding sequence is TGTGCCAGCAGCCTAGGGGGCGGGAATCAAAACATTCAGTACTTC. Translation gives CASSLGGGNQNIQYF. The full variable domain, with the rest looked up from reference TRBV11-1 and TRBJ2-4, is EAEVAQSPRYKITEKSQAVAFWCDPISGHATLYWYRQILGQGPELLVQFQDESVVDDSQLPKDRFSAERLKGVDSTLKIQPAELGDSAMYLCASSLGGGNQNIQYFGAGTRLSVL.

The genes are TRBV10-3 and TRBJ2-3, with D maybe TRBD2 (5 bases). The germline V gene encodes CDR1 ENHRY and CDR2 SYGVKD. V was shortened by 4 bases and J by 2 bases, with 10 bases between the two germline ends. The CDR3 spans 14 residues. The CDR3 nucleotides read TGTGCCATCAGTGTTCTCGGGGTCACAGATACGCAGTATTTT. This encodes CAISVLGVTDTQYF.

This rearrangement joins TRBV29-1 to TRBJ2-5, with unresolved D. The ends were cut back, 5 bases at V and 10 bases at J, with 14 bases in the middle. Germline CDR1 reads SQVTM; CDR2 reads ANQGSEA. This CDR3 region has 11 residues. In nucleotides, the CDR3 is TGCAGCGTTTCTCACAACAGAGGCCAGTACTTC. The encoded protein is CSVSHNRGQYF. Supplemented by reference TRBV29-1 and TRBJ2-5, the full variable domain reads SAVISQKPSRDICQRGTSLTIQCQVDSQVTMMFWYRQQPGQSLTLIATANQGSEATYESGFVIDKFPISRPNLTFSTLTVSNMSPEDSSIYLCSVSHNRGQYFGPGTRLLVL.

This clonotype was found many times. The V gene is TRBV25-1, the J gene TRBJ2-7; D possibly uses TRBD1 or TRBD2 (5 bases each). The ends were cut back, 5 bases at V and 4 bases at J, with 24 bases in the middle. Germline CDR1 and CDR2: MGHDK and SYGVNS. The length of the CDR3 is 17 residues. The CDR3 sequence is CASSRVGDPRSRYEQYV. CDR3 in DNA: TGTGCCAGCAGTCGAGTAGGGGACCCTAGGTCTAGGTACGAGCAGTACGTC.

This clonotype was seen many times. The chain carries TRBV6-1 and TRBJ2-5; the match to TRBD1 covers 9 bases. The V segment lost 6 bases and the J segment 1 base; nucleotides outside the gene matches: 3. This CDR3 contains 14 residues. CDR1 and CDR2 from the germline V gene are MNHNS and SASEGT. In DNA, the CDR3 is TGTGCCAGCAGGGACAGGGGATTCCAAGAGACCCAGTACTTC. Its protein product is CASRDRGFQETQYF.

This clonotype occurred many times. The V gene is TRBV10-3, the J gene TRBJ2-1, with D possibly matching TRBD2 (7 bases). The CDR3 extends over 14 amino acids. Germline CDR1 and CDR2: ENHRY and SYGVKD. The V end lost 0 bases, the J end lost 7 bases, and 10 bases lay between the germline ends. DNA for the CDR3: TGTGCCATCAGTGAGTCGAGGGGGGGGAATGAGCAGTTCTTC. Amino acid sequence: CAISESRGGNEQFF.

The V call is TRBV5-1, the J call TRBJ2-6; 8 bases are a match to TRBD1. Trimming took 4 bases from V and 0 from J; bases not matched to a gene: 6. The CDR3 length is 17 residues. Germline V lookup: CDR1 SGHRS, CDR2 YFSETQ. DNA for the CDR3: TGCGCCAGCAGCGTGACAGGGGCCCACTCTGGGGCCAACGTCCTGACTTTC. Protein: CASSVTGAHSGANVLTF.

This clonotype has just a few counts. This sequence joins TRBV20-1 and TRBJ2-2; 13 nucleotides agree with TRBD2. Germline CDR1 is DFQATT and CDR2 is SNEGSKA (reference sequence). V shed 2 bases, J shed 5 bases, and the junction held 5 bases outside the gene matches. The CDR3 totals 16 residues. For the CDR3, the DNA is TGCAGTGCTAGAAGGACTAGCGGGAGTCGAACCGGGGAGCTGTTTTTT. The encoded protein is CSARRTSGSRTGELFF.

This clonotype has ten or more counts. CDR3 bases: TGTGCCAGCAGACCAAGGGGTTACAGGGGCAGCAATGAGCAGTTCTTC. It encodes CASRPRGYRGSNEQFF. The chain couples TRBV28 to TRBJ2-1; 7 nucleotides match TRBD1. Losses at the gene ends were 6 bases for V and 6 bases for J; bases not matched to a gene: 14. Germline CDR1 MDHEN, CDR2 SYDVKM. CDR3 length: 16 residues. The variable domain in full, completed from reference TRBV28 and TRBJ2-1, reads DVKVTQSSRYLVKRTGEKVFLECVQDMDHENMFWYRQDPGLGLRLIYFSYDVKMKEKGDIPEGYSVSREKKERFSLILESASTNQTSMYLCASRPRGYRGSNEQFFGPGTRLTVL.